The rows below give T cell receptor beta chains drawn from one sample of a study of vaccination and CD4 T cells after COVID-19. No antigens are known for them. TCRdb re-called the PCR reads through MiXCR, storing one row per CDR3 protein. Of 2,700 or so distinct CDR3 sequences in the sample, about 31% were seen once. The sequencing input was CD4+ T cells from blood, cultured in vitro. These receptors all stem from a human donor in good health. The CDR3 runs from the conserved cysteine through the conserved F or W. The D gene is left open where the match is weak. Size tells how often a clone was seen (once, few, many) or the class of an expanded clone, and some rows leave it out.

j_call,v_call,clone_size,d_call,cdr3_aa,cdr3_nt
TRBJ1-5,TRBV9,.,TRBD1,CASSGGTGPTGGQPQHF,TGTGCCAGCAGCGGAGGGACAGGCCCGACGGGGGGTCAGCCCCAGCATTTT
TRBJ1-1,TRBV7-9,.,.,CASSSPVGREDTEAFF,TGTGCCAGCAGCTCCCCCGTCGGCAGGGAGGACACTGAAGCTTTCTTT
TRBJ1-2,TRBV5-1,.,TRBD1,CASSSDRGVDGYTF,TGCGCCAGCAGCTCCGACAGGGGGGTAGATGGCTACACCTTC
TRBJ1-2,TRBV5-1,.,.,CASSVDSYGYTF,TGCGCCAGCAGCGTCGACAGCTATGGCTACACCTTC
TRBJ2-1,TRBV14,large,TRBD1,CASSRGTGRSSYNEQFF,TGTGCCAGCAGCCGAGGGACAGGCAGGAGCTCCTACAATGAGCAGTTCTTC
TRBJ2-1,TRBV12-3/TRBV12-4,.,TRBD2,CASSPSGRAGNEQFF,TGTGCCAGCAGTCCTAGCGGGAGGGCCGGGAATGAGCAGTTCTTC
TRBJ2-2,TRBV7-2,.,TRBD2,CASTLRGGAGGELFF,TGTGCCAGCACCCTCCGGGGGGGGGCGGGCGGGGAGCTGTTTTTT
TRBJ2-2,TRBV9,once,TRBD1,CASSPLAGGNTGELFF,TGTGCCAGCAGCCCCCTAGCAGGGGGGAACACCGGGGAGCTGTTTTTT
TRBJ1-1,TRBV28,.,.,CASSRGRVTEAFF,TGTGCCAGCAGTAGAGGGAGGGTGACTGAAGCTTTCTTT
TRBJ1-1,TRBV7-2,.,TRBD1,CASSHGDRPNTEAFF,TGTGCCAGCAGCCACGGGGACAGACCGAACACTGAAGCTTTCTTT
TRBJ2-5,TRBV20-1,.,TRBD1,CSASSPRGWGDETQYF,TGCAGTGCTAGTTCCCCCAGGGGGTGGGGCGATGAGACCCAGTACTTC
TRBJ2-2,TRBV4-2,once,.,CASSQNTGELFF,TGTGCCAGCAGCCAGAACACCGGGGAGCTGTTTTTT
TRBJ2-1,TRBV5-1,.,.,CASSLAQGSNEQFF,TGCGCCAGCAGCTTAGCACAGGGAAGCAATGAGCAGTTCTTC
TRBJ2-7,TRBV7-9,.,TRBD1,CASSSGTGGYEQYF,TGTGCCAGCAGCTCAGGGACAGGGGGTTACGAGCAGTACTTC
TRBJ1-2,TRBV18,.,TRBD1,CASSLGTGAFNYGYTF,TGTGCCAGCTCACTCGGGACAGGGGCATTTAACTATGGCTACACCTTC
TRBJ1-5,TRBV20-1,medium-sized,.,CSARMDSNQPQHF,TGCAGTGCTAGAATGGATAGCAATCAGCCCCAGCATTTT
TRBJ1-5,TRBV7-2,.,.,CASSLRPPPNDQPQHF,TGTGCCAGCAGCCTTAGGCCCCCACCGAACGATCAGCCCCAGCATTTT
TRBJ2-1,TRBV20-1,.,.,CSATGTLSSSYNEQFF,TGCAGTGCTACTGGGACACTATCGAGCTCCTACAATGAGCAGTTCTTC
TRBJ2-1,TRBV7-9,.,.,CASSFADSSYNEQFF,TGTGCCAGCAGCTTCGCAGATAGCTCCTACAATGAGCAGTTCTTC
TRBJ2-1,TRBV20-1,few,TRBD2,CSAPGTSGGAAEQFF,TGCAGTGCCCCCGGGACTAGCGGGGGGGCTGCTGAGCAGTTCTTC
TRBJ1-3,TRBV27,.,.,CASSSGAGNTIYF,TGTGCCAGCAGTTCCGGGGCTGGAAACACCATATATTTT
TRBJ1-5,TRBV19,.,.,CASNPNGPGNQPQHF,TGTGCCAGTAATCCCAACGGGCCAGGCAATCAGCCCCAGCATTTT
TRBJ1-2,TRBV7-9,.,.,CASSVSLGGSYGYTF,TGTGCCAGCAGCGTATCCCTGGGGGGGAGCTATGGCTACACCTTC
TRBJ2-7,TRBV28,few,TRBD2,CASSLPPGGFSYEQYF,TGTGCCAGCAGTTTACCCCCGGGAGGCTTCTCCTACGAGCAGTACTTC
TRBJ2-7,TRBV20-1,.,TRBD2,CSADKGLAGPYEQYF,TGCAGTGCCGACAAGGGACTAGCGGGGCCCTACGAGCAGTACTTC
TRBJ2-1,TRBV2,.,TRBD2,CASSNAGLAGPASYNEQFF,TGTGCCAGCAGCAACGCGGGACTAGCGGGACCCGCCTCCTACAATGAGCAGTTCTTC
TRBJ2-2,TRBV27,few,.,CASRSTGTGELFF,TGTGCCAGCAGGTCCACGGGCACCGGGGAGCTGTTTTTT
TRBJ1-1,TRBV2,medium-sized,TRBD1,CASRPTGEYTEAFF,TGTGCCAGCAGACCGACAGGGGAATACACTGAAGCTTTCTTT
TRBJ1-2,TRBV5-4,.,.,CASSLVGRGDYGYTF,TGTGCCAGCAGCTTGGTCGGCCGAGGGGACTATGGCTACACCTTC
TRBJ2-4,TRBV5-1,few,TRBD1,CASSPGQGAGNIQYF,TGCGCCAGCAGCCCGGGACAGGGGGCCGGTAACATTCAGTACTTC
TRBJ1-2,TRBV7-2,.,.,CASSPRETADYGYTF,TGTGCCAGCAGCCCGCGGGAGACAGCGGACTATGGCTACACCTTC
TRBJ2-3,TRBV6-1,few,.,CASGRSRQDGTDTQYF,TGTGCCAGCGGGCGGTCCCGGCAAGATGGCACAGATACGCAGTATTTT
TRBJ2-7,TRBV4-1,.,TRBD2,CASSQAAGGAYEQYF,TGCGCCAGCAGCCAAGCGGCGGGGGGGGCCTACGAGCAGTACTTC
TRBJ2-7,TRBV29-1,.,.,CSVKRGPQAEQYF,TGCAGCGTCAAGAGAGGACCCCAAGCTGAGCAGTACTTC
TRBJ1-2,TRBV28,large,TRBD1,CASSRWTGLNYGYTF,TGTGCCAGCAGTCGTTGGACAGGACTTAACTATGGCTACACCTTC
TRBJ2-7,TRBV7-9,few,.,CASSLGGPFLSEQYF,TGTGCCAGCAGTCTCGGGGGTCCCTTCCTTAGTGAGCAGTACTTC
TRBJ1-1,TRBV7-8,.,.,CASSLAGFGSEAFF,TGTGCCAGCAGCTTAGCAGGGTTCGGGTCTGAAGCTTTCTTT
TRBJ2-2,TRBV20-1,.,TRBD2,CSARDPLAGNTGELFF,TGCAGTGCCCGTGATCCCCTAGCGGGGAACACCGGGGAGCTGTTTTTT
TRBJ2-1,TRBV12-3/TRBV12-4,.,TRBD2,CASISERGAYNEQFF,TGTGCCAGCATCTCTGAGCGGGGCGCATACAATGAGCAGTTCTTC
TRBJ1-5,TRBV6-2/TRBV6-3,.,TRBD1,CASSRGQIGGDQPQHF,TGTGCCAGCAGCCGGGGACAGATCGGCGGGGATCAGCCCCAGCATTTT
TRBJ1-2,TRBV4-3,.,.,CASSQEASGAPNYGYTF,TGCGCCAGCAGCCAAGAGGCGAGCGGGGCCCCAAACTATGGCTACACCTTC
TRBJ2-3,TRBV20-1,few,TRBD2,CSATLGRGTDTQYF,TGCAGTGCTACCCTAGGGAGGGGCACAGATACGCAGTATTTT
TRBJ2-2,TRBV12-3/TRBV12-4,.,.,CASSFSLQLRNTGELFF,TGTGCCAGCAGTTTTAGTTTGCAACTACGGAACACCGGGGAGCTGTTTTTT
TRBJ2-2,TRBV20-1,few,.,CSARDPVTGELFF,TGCAGTGCTAGAGATCCTGTGACCGGGGAGCTGTTTTTT
TRBJ2-6,TRBV7-3,.,TRBD1,CASSPIPGQGSSGANVLTF,TGTGCCAGCAGCCCCATCCCCGGACAGGGAAGCTCTGGGGCCAACGTCCTGACTTTC
TRBJ2-7,TRBV20-1,few,.,CSASLAAYEQYF,TGCAGTGCGTCATTAGCGGCCTACGAGCAGTACTTC
TRBJ2-7,TRBV20-1,.,.,CSAPRSYEQYF,TGCAGTGCCCCCCGGAGCTACGAGCAGTACTTC
TRBJ2-1,TRBV6-1,.,.,CASSGRGNEQFF,TGTGCCAGCAGTGGGCGGGGCAATGAGCAGTTCTTC
TRBJ1-2,TRBV28,once,.,CASSTGTVTGGYTF,TGTGCCAGCAGTACCGGGACGGTCACCGGAGGCTACACCTTC